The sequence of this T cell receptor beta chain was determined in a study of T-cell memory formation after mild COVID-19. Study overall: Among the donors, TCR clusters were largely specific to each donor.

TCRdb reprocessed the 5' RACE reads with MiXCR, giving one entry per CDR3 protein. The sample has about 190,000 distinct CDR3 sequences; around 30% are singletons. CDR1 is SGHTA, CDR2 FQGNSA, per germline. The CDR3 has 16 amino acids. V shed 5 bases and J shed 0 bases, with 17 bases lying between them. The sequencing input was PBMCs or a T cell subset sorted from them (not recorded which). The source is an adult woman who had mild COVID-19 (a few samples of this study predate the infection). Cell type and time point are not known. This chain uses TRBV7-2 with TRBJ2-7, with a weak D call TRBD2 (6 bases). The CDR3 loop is CASSLGPGESSYEQYF. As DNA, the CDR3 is TGTGCCAGCAGCCTGGGGCCGGGGGAGAGCTCCTACGAGCAGTACTTC. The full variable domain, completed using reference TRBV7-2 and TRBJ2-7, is GAGVSQSPSNKVTEKGKDVELRCDPISGHTALYWYRQSLGQGLEFLIYFQGNSAPDKSGLPSDRFSAERTGGSVSTLTIQRTQQEDSAVYLCASSLGPGESSYEQYFGPGTRLTVT.